This entry features one T cell receptor (beta chain) sequence. The entry originates in a study of technical replicates of blood from several donors. Measured with immunoSEQ multiplex PCR; TCRdb has only the in-frame clones, and not every one. This sample has 55,000 to 80,000 clones, with about nine tenths found just once. This TCR was sampled from a human donor in good health. Some clones in this sample may be carry-over from other donors' samples. The sequencing sample was made of PBMCs.

The CDR3 spells CAISLGRAYTGELFF. The CDR3, as DNA: TGTGCCATCAGTCTCGGGAGGGCCTACACCGGGGAGCTGTTTTTT. This chain connects TRBV10-3 to TRBJ2-2, with 8 bases matching TRBD2. J gave up 3 bases and V 5 bases, and 5 bases lay outside the gene matches. Germline V gene data show CDR1 as ENHRY and CDR2 as SYGVKD. The CDR3 covers 15 residues.